One sample yielded the 10 T cell receptor beta chains listed below, sequenced in a study of shared clonotypes between healthy human individuals. Terminally differentiated effector memory CD45RA+ cells were excluded from the naive CD8 cells, which were CD45RO-negative and positively selected for CCR7. This table comes from immunoSEQ multiplex PCR, and its TCRdb copy is limited to in-frame clones, with some not included. The data contain millions of clones, just under 95% of them seen just once; the ten biggest clones take up 1.1%. Sequencing was performed on naive CD8+ T cells sorted from blood. Every receptor here comes from a man in his late teens or twenties in good health.

The chain joins TRBV6-5 to TRBJ2-1, with D perhaps assigned TRBD1 or TRBD2 (6 bases each). The V and J ends lost 0 bases and 1 base respectively, with 10 bases between them. The V gene's germline CDR1 is MNHEY and CDR2 SVGAGI. The CDR3 extends over 16 amino acids. This CDR3 is CASSYSGGPSYNEQFF. In nucleotides, the CDR3 is TGTGCCAGCAGTTACTCCGGGGGCCCTTCCTACAATGAGCAGTTCTTC.

Note on this clone: Distinct nucleotide sequences in the sample also encode this CDR3. The rearrangement joins TRBV10-2 to TRBJ2-3; D not resolved. Deletions cut 0 bases from V and 0 bases from J, with 4 bases between. CDR3 size: 14 residues. Germline V gives CDR1 WSHSY, CDR2 SAAADI. This CDR3 reads CASSESPSTDTQYF. As DNA, the CDR3 is TGCGCCAGCAGTGAGTCCCCAAGCACAGATACGCAGTATTTT.

In DNA form, the CDR3 reads TGTGCCAGAAGCCCGTTCCCAGGCAGGGCGGTGAGCTATGGCTACACCTTC. Protein: CARSPFPGRAVSYGYTF. V usage is TRBV5-3 and J usage is TRBJ1-2, with a weak D call TRBD1 (5 bases). TRBV5-3 is an open reading frame, and its role is uncertain. The CDR3 extends over 17 amino acids. Trimming stripped 4 bases from V and 4 bases from J, with 23 bases between.

Concerning this clone itself: Other DNA sequences in this sample translate to the same CDR3. The J gene is TRBJ2-7, the V gene TRBV27; TRBD2 matches at 14 bases. The CDR3 length is 16 residues. V gave up 4 bases and J gave up 0 bases; unmatched junction bases: 2. From germline, CDR1 is MNHEY and CDR2 SMNVEV (reference sequence). The CDR3 DNA sequence: TGTGCCAGCAGTTCAGGACTAGCGGGGGGCTCCTACGAGCAGTACTTC. Its translation is CASSSGLAGGSYEQYF.

Remarks on this clone: One junction end disagrees with the germline gene, perhaps due to a read error. The chain has TRBV30 and TRBJ1-2; D is uncertain. This CDR3 contains 13 residues. Germline lookup yields CDR1 GTSNPN and CDR2 SVGIG (reference sequence). The CDR3 region has the DNA TGTGCCTGGAGTTCCGGTTCTAACTATGGCCACACCTTC. Encoded protein: CAWSSGSNYGHTF.

With respect to this clone: The sample holds other DNA sequences that translate to the same CDR3. V gene TRBV5-4 combines with J gene TRBJ2-1; 8 bases align to TRBD2. This CDR3 has 15 residues. CDR1 SGHNT and CDR2 YYREEE come from the germline V gene (reference sequence). The ends lost 4 bases at V and 4 bases at J; junction bases unmatched: 7. CDR3 loop: CASSLGLAEYNEQFF. The CDR3 DNA reads as TGTGCCAGCAGCCTAGGACTAGCTGAATACAATGAGCAGTTCTTC.

The count of this clone is one. The chain has TRBV27 and TRBJ2-5, with 9 bases identical to TRBD1. Germline V lookup: CDR1 MNHEY, CDR2 SMNVEV (reference sequence). There are 16 residues in the CDR3. Trimming at V came to 4 bases and at J to 5 bases, leaving 11 bases not matched to a gene. CDR3 nucleotide sequence: TGTGCCAGCAGTTCCCATCCCGGGACAGGGTTCGAGACCCAGTACTTC. Its translation is CASSSHPGTGFETQYF.

The chain joins TRBV29-1 to TRBJ1-4; a weak D match, TRBD1 (6 bases). CDR1 is SQVTM, CDR2 ANQGSEA, per germline. This CDR3 region has 12 residues. Trimming cost V 4 bases and J 7 bases, with 10 bases left between them. The CDR3 sequence: CSVGGAGEKLFF. The CDR3 region has the DNA TGCAGCGTTGGGGGGGCTGGTGAAAAACTGTTTTTT.

In its sample, this clone was seen once. This chain uses TRBV28 with TRBJ1-2; TRBD1 matches at 8 bases. Germline V gene lookup returns CDR1 MDHEN and CDR2 SYDVKM. The CDR3 loop spans 16 amino acids. V dropped 5 bases and J dropped 5; count of bases not matched to a gene: 13. Written as DNA, the CDR3 is TGTGCCAGCAGTAGGGGACAGGAGAGTTTGGTTTATGGCTACACCTTC. This encodes CASSRGQESLVYGYTF.

CDR3 coding DNA: TGTGCCAGCAGTTATGATAACGGGGAGCTGTTTTTT. Its protein is CASSYDNGELFF. The V and J genes are TRBV6-5 and TRBJ2-2; D uncertain. Deletions cut 3 bases from V and 7 bases from J, with 6 bases between. The germline CDR1 and CDR2 sequences are MNHEY and SVGAGI. The CDR3 totals 12 residues.